This note documents a single T cell receptor beta chain sequence. The V and J ends lost 5 bases and 6 bases, in that order; junction bases with no gene match: 7. Germline CDR1 and CDR2: LNHDA and SQIVND (reference sequence). The CDR3 has 14 amino acids. The data belong to a study of blood T cells in healthy people across ages. A sample-barcoded 5' primer and a J-beta primer mix were used in a second PCR of roughly 7 to 11 cycles. One entry per CDR3 protein results from TCRdb running MiXCR on the 5' RACE reads. The sample holds hundreds of thousands of distinct CDR3 sequences; 35% to 50% are singletons and the top ten take 25% to 30%.

The gene calls are TRBV19 and TRBJ2-3, with 8 bases matching TRBD1. Sequenced input: blood. The TCR sequence derives from a man at least 80 years old in good health. The CDR3 sequence is CASSPRQGKDTQYF. Written as DNA, the CDR3 is TGTGCCAGTAGTCCACGACAGGGGAAGGATACGCAGTATTTT. The entire variable domain, with the rest obtained from reference TRBV19 and TRBJ2-3, is as follows: DGGITQSPKYLFRKEGQNVTLSCEQNLNHDAMYWYRQDPGQGLRLIYYSQIVNDFQKGDIAEGYSVSREKKESFPLTVTSAQKNPTAFYLCASSPRQGKDTQYFGPGTRLTVL.